This TCR beta chain is from a study of shared clonotypes between healthy human individuals. Study-wide points: Relative to clonotypes present in all four donors, those not shared had lower generation probabilities. The naive CD4 repertoires of a handful of donors were compared, and approximately 5% of clonotypes were shared.

About this clone: As yet, its antigen is unknown.

Genomic DNA belonging to each subset was distributed in equal measure over several immunoSEQ plates. The authors loaded roughly 200 ng DNA, about 30,000 T cell genomes, into sorted-subset replicate PCRs. Sequencing used immunoSEQ multiplex PCR; TCRdb keeps in-frame clones, though not all of them. The table includes about 980,000 clones, 60% to 85% detected once. The germline V gene encodes CDR1 GTSNPN and CDR2 SVGIG (reference sequence). The CDR3 has 16 residues. V lost 3 bases and J lost 3; bases outside the gene matches: 12. The V and J genes are TRBV30 and TRBJ2-7, with 9 bases lining up with TRBD2. The receptor's source is a man aged 18 to 30 in good health. Sequenced material: memory CD4+ T cells sorted from blood. As for subset: CD45RA-negative fraction. The CDR3 DNA reads as TGTGCCTGGAGCTCCCCGCGGGGGGGGAGCTTCTACGAGCAGTACTTC. It encodes CAWSSPRGGSFYEQYF.